This entry features one T cell receptor beta chain sequence. This entry is derived from a study of blood T cell repertoires in COVID-19. Study-level information: Acute and convalescent COVID-19 samples came from the United States, Italy and Spain. Sample material is recorded as cDNA or gDNA derived from T cells, B-cell-depleted T cells, or PBMCs.

Per the original methods: Nucleated cell counts were estimated from reference gene primer amplification. Sequencing used immunoSEQ multiplex PCR; TCRdb keeps in-frame clones, though not all of them. The V and J calls and the clone size are those of that table, but D and trimming were determined from the DNA. The repertoire holds some 200,000 clones, with about 86% as singletons. Germline CDR1 and CDR2: SGHTA and FQGTGA. With V trimmed by 4 bases and J by 0 bases, 5 bases remained unmatched. The CDR3 loop spans 15 amino acids. The V gene is TRBV7-3, the J gene TRBJ1-2, with 7 positions matching TRBD1. The source material was peripheral blood. This sequence originates from a woman in her 30s who had recovered from COVID-19. In DNA, the CDR3 is TGTGCCAGCAGCTCCACAGGGACAGCTAACTATGGCTACACCTTC. Its protein product is CASSSTGTANYGYTF.